Listed here is a single T cell receptor (beta chain). Its antigen is as yet unknown. The sample comes from a study of CD8+ T cells in alopecia areata. Study conclusions and caveats: In scalp samples, resident alphabeta T cells of normal skin are also sequenced. For lesional scalp, especially alopecia totalis/universalis, clonality was higher than in normal scalp. Compared with mice, patients displayed less clear TCR sharing, possibly for HLA-related reasons.

Extracted RNA was reverse transcribed into cDNA, the sequencing template. Sequencing used immunoSEQ multiplex PCR; TCRdb keeps in-frame clones, though not all of them. Here the sample spans 110,000 to 150,000 clones, approximately 65% being singletons. Trimming took 0 bases from V and 1 from J; bases not matched to a gene: 6. The CDR3 loop spans 17 amino acids. Looked up from germline, CDR1 is SGHNT and CDR2 is YYREEE (reference sequence). The receptor's source is a human donor in good health. The chain links TRBV5-4 to TRBJ2-7; TRBD2 matches 11 bases. Sequencing was carried out using CD8+ T cells sorted from blood. The CDR3 coding sequence is TGTGCCAGCAGCTTGGGACAACTAGCGGGAGTATCCTACGAGCAGTACTTC. It yields the protein CASSLGQLAGVSYEQYF.